These T cell receptor beta chains were read from a single sample in a study of CD8+ T cells in alopecia areata. Profiled with immunoSEQ multiplex PCR; TCRdb holds only in-frame clones, not every one. The sample has 110,000 or so clones, roughly 60% seen once. The sequenced sample was CD8+ T cells sorted from blood. All receptors come from a human donor in good health. Both conserved end residues are part of each CDR3. D genes are given only for firm matches. Only some rows state a clone size, as once, few, many or a class for expanded clones.

clone size: .
D gene: .
J gene: TRBJ1-1
V gene: TRBV4-2
CDR3 protein: CASSQDNNSGYTEAFF
CDR3 DNA: TGTGCCAGCAGCCAAGATAATAACTCAGGGTACACTGAAGCTTTCTTT

clone size: few
D gene: .
J gene: TRBJ1-6
V gene: TRBV7-2
CDR3 protein: CASSRGLNSPLHF
CDR3 DNA: TGTGCCAGCAGCCGGGGCTTGAATTCACCCCTCCACTTT

clone size: .
D gene: .
J gene: TRBJ1-6
V gene: TRBV25-1
CDR3 protein: CASSGGRGLYNSPLHF
CDR3 DNA: TGTGCCAGCAGTGGGGGCCGAGGCCTCTATAATTCACCCCTCCACTTT

clone size: .
D gene: .
J gene: TRBJ1-6
V gene: TRBV2
CDR3 protein: CASSDRTTFAYNSPLHF
CDR3 DNA: TGTGCCAGCAGTGACAGGACCACCTTTGCCTATAATTCACCCCTCCACTTT

clone size: many
D gene: TRBD1
J gene: TRBJ1-1
V gene: TRBV19
CDR3 protein: CASSPWGRGPDTEAFF
CDR3 DNA: TGTGCCAGTAGTCCCTGGGGCAGGGGGCCGGACACTGAAGCTTTCTTT

clone size: few
D gene: .
J gene: TRBJ2-2
V gene: TRBV10-3
CDR3 protein: CAITDPEGSNTGELFF
CDR3 DNA: TGTGCCATCACCGACCCTGAGGGCAGTAACACCGGGGAGCTGTTTTTT

clone size: .
D gene: .
J gene: TRBJ2-1
V gene: TRBV19
CDR3 protein: CASSTLAPNEQFF
CDR3 DNA: TGTGCCAGTAGTACCCTAGCCCCCAATGAGCAGTTCTTC

clone size: .
D gene: .
J gene: TRBJ2-5
V gene: TRBV27
CDR3 protein: CASSFQGRETQYF
CDR3 DNA: TGTGCCAGCAGTTTCCAAGGGAGGGAGACCCAGTACTTC

clone size: .
D gene: .
J gene: TRBJ2-3
V gene: TRBV9
CDR3 protein: CASSVQGADTQYF
CDR3 DNA: TGTGCCAGCAGCGTGCAGGGAGCAGATACGCAGTATTTT

clone size: .
D gene: .
J gene: TRBJ1-2
V gene: TRBV7-9
CDR3 protein: CASSLADGYGYTF
CDR3 DNA: TGTGCCAGCAGCTTGGCGGATGGCTATGGCTACACCTTC

clone size: .
D gene: .
J gene: TRBJ1-2
V gene: TRBV15
CDR3 protein: CATSREGGGSPVNYGYTF
CDR3 DNA: TGTGCCACCAGCAGAGAAGGCGGAGGGAGCCCCGTTAACTATGGCTACACCTTC

clone size: .
D gene: TRBD1
J gene: TRBJ2-7
V gene: TRBV25-1
CDR3 protein: CASSELSDRGVYEQYF
CDR3 DNA: TGTGCCAGCAGTGAATTGTCGGACAGGGGAGTGTACGAGCAGTACTTC

clone size: .
D gene: .
J gene: TRBJ2-4
V gene: TRBV4-1
CDR3 protein: CASSQGVRGQQGLGTKNIQYF
CDR3 DNA: TGCGCCAGCAGCCAAGGGGTGAGGGGCCAGCAGGGTTTGGGGACCAAAAACATTCAGTACTTC

clone size: .
D gene: .
J gene: TRBJ1-2
V gene: TRBV19
CDR3 protein: CASRMGVAHGYTF
CDR3 DNA: TGTGCCAGTAGAATGGGGGTCGCTCATGGCTACACCTTC

clone size: .
D gene: TRBD1
J gene: TRBJ1-6
V gene: TRBV7-2
CDR3 protein: CARLQGFKFNSPLHF
CDR3 DNA: TGTGCCAGATTACAGGGGTTCAAATTTAATTCACCCCTCCACTTT

clone size: .
D gene: TRBD1
J gene: TRBJ2-2
V gene: TRBV4-1
CDR3 protein: CASSQRGPNTGELFF
CDR3 DNA: TGCGCCAGCAGCCAGAGGGGGCCGAACACCGGGGAGCTGTTTTTT

clone size: few
D gene: .
J gene: TRBJ1-1
V gene: TRBV7-9
CDR3 protein: CASSLVGRRNTEAFF
CDR3 DNA: TGTGCCAGCAGCTTAGTTGGGAGGAGAAACACTGAAGCTTTCTTT

clone size: .
D gene: .
J gene: TRBJ1-1
V gene: TRBV25-1
CDR3 protein: CASSGGFTEAFF
CDR3 DNA: TGTGCCAGCAGTGGCGGGTTTACTGAAGCTTTCTTT

clone size: .
D gene: .
J gene: TRBJ2-3
V gene: TRBV4-3
CDR3 protein: CASSQDGLLASTDTQYF
CDR3 DNA: TGCGCCAGCAGCCAAGACGGGCTGCTCGCTAGCACAGATACGCAGTATTTT

clone size: .
D gene: .
J gene: TRBJ1-1
V gene: TRBV4-1
CDR3 protein: CASSQEQGGTEAFF
CDR3 DNA: TGTGCCAGCAGCCAAGAACAAGGGGGCACTGAAGCTTTCTTT

clone size: .
D gene: .
J gene: TRBJ2-1
V gene: TRBV13
CDR3 protein: CASRKGRHYNEQFF
CDR3 DNA: TGTGCCAGCAGGAAGGGACGGCACTACAATGAGCAGTTCTTC

clone size: .
D gene: TRBD2
J gene: TRBJ2-3
V gene: TRBV9
CDR3 protein: CASSVPSGGGTDTQYF
CDR3 DNA: TGTGCCAGCAGCGTACCCAGCGGGGGGGGCACAGATACGCAGTATTTT